This TCR beta chain is drawn from a study of cytomegalovirus exposure and HLA in healthy donors. This clone turned up a few times. The PCR ran on 60 Vbeta and 13 Jbeta primers. Sequencing used immunoSEQ multiplex PCR; TCRdb keeps in-frame clones, though not all of them. The sample carries some 100,000 clones, under 80% recorded once. This sequence was found in a woman aged 50 to 65 in good health and CMV-seropositive. The sample consisted of PBMCs.

The CDR3 nucleotides read TGTGCCAGCAGCGTAGCTGGGCAGGCCGACACTGAAGCTTTCTTT. Encoded protein: CASSVAGQADTEAFF. V gene TRBV9 combines with J gene TRBJ1-1; D not certain. Germline V CDR1 and CDR2: SGDLS, YYNGEE. The CDR3 loop spans 15 amino acids. Trimming took off 0 bases at V and 3 bases at J, with 12 bases between the two ends.